This entry concerns a single TCR beta chain. Original processing notes: With immunoSEQ giving junction-only sequences and no quality scores, filtering differed. Libraries were prepared by immunoSEQ multiplex PCR; TCRdb keeps only in-frame clonotypes and omits some of them. The DNA gave D and trimming, while V, J and clone size come from that table. Among around 1.6 million clones listed, roughly 98% were seen once. This record belongs to a study of shared clonotypes between healthy human individuals. Germline V gives CDR1 LNHDA, CDR2 SQIVND (reference sequence). CDR3 length equals 14 residues. Unmatched junction bases numbered 10, after V lost 7 bases and J lost 8 bases.

J is TRBJ1-4 and V is TRBV19, with TRBD1 matching over 7 bases. The sample consisted of naive CD4+ T cells sorted from blood. Subset denoted: CD45RA+ positively selected. The receptor's source is a man aged 25-45 years in good health. Here the CDR3 DNA reads TGTGCCAGTATGGCTCCAGGGGGAAGCGAAAAACTGTTTTTT. It is translated as CASMAPGGSEKLFF. The entire variable domain, with the rest obtained from reference TRBV19 and TRBJ1-4, is as follows: DGGITQSPKYLFRKEGQNVTLSCEQNLNHDAMYWYRQDPGQGLRLIYYSQIVNDFQKGDIAEGYSVSREKKESFPLTVTSAQKNPTAFYLCASMAPGGSEKLFFGSGTQLSVL.